One T cell receptor beta chain is described in this entry. Its cognate antigen is unknown. Sample time point: neoterminal ileum biopsy at postoperative endoscopy, about 6 months after surgery. These data belong to a study of T cell repertoires in ileal Crohn's disease. For the study at large: Surgery for a complication: stricturing in around 60%, penetrating in 39%.

Generated by immunoSEQ multiplex PCR, the TCRdb table keeps only in-frame clones and is missing some. Found here are more than 8,500 clones, about 80% of them singletons; the top ten hold around 20%. This CDR3 has 15 amino acids. Trimming cost V 0 bases and J 11 bases, with 19 bases left between them. Study-level results: Endoscopic recurrence occurred in every patient whose clonality exceeded 26.8%. Postoperative endoscopy occurred within one year, median about 7 months. Sorted CD8 T cells held more high-frequency clones than CD4.

The sequence derives from an adult with Crohn's disease. Sequencing was done on a sample of ileal tissue. This sequence joins TRBV23-1 and TRBJ2-5; possible D gene TRBD2, 6 bases. TRBV23-1 falls under the ORF class, with uncertain function. Written as DNA, the CDR3 is TGCGCCAGCAGTCAATCTCTTACCCGCCCCCGGGAGCAGTACTTC. It encodes CASSQSLTRPREQYF.